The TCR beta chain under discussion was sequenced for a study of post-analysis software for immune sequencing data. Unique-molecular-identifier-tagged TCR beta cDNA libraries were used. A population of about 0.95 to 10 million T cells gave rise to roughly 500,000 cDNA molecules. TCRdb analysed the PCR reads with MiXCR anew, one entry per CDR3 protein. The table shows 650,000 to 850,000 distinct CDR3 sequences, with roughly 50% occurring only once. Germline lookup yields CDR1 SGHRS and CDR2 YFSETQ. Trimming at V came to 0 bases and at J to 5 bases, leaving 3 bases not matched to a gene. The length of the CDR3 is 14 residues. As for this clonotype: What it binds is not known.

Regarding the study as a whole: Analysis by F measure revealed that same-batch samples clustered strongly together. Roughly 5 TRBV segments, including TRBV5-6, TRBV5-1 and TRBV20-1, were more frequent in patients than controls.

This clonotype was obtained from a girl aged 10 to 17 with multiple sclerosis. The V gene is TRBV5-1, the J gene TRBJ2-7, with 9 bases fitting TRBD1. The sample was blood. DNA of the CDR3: TGCGCCAGCAGCTTGGCACAGGGGGCCCACGAGCAGTACTTC. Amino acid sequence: CASSLAQGAHEQYF.